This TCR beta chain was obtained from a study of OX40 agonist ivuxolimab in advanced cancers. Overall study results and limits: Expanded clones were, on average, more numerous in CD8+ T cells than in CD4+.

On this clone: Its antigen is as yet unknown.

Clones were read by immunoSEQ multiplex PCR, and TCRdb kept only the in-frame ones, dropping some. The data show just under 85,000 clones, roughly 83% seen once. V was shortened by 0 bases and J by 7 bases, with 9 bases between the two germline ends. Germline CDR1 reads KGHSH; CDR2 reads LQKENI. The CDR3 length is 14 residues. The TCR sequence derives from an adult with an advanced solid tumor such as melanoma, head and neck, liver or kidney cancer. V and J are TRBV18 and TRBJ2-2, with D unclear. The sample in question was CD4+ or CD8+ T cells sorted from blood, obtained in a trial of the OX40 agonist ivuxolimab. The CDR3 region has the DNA TGTGCCAGCTCACCACCTGCTAGAAACGGGGAGCTGTTTTTT. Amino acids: CASSPPARNGELFF.